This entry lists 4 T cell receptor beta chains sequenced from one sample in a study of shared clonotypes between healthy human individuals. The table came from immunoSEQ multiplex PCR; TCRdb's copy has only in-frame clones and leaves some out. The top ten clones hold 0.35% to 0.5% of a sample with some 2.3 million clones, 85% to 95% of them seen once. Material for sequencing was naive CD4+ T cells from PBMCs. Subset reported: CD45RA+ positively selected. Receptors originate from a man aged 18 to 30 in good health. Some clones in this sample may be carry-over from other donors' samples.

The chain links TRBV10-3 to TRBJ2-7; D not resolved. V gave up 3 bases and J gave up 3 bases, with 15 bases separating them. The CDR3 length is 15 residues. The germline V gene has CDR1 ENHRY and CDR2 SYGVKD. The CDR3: CAISDRRRDDYEQYF. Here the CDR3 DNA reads TGTGCCATCAGTGATCGAAGAAGGGATGACTACGAGCAGTACTTC.

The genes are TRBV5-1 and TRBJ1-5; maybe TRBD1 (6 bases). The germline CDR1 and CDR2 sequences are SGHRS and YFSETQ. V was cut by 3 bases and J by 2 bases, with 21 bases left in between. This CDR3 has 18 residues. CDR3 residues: CASSYGQRPEGGNQPQHF. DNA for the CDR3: TGCGCCAGCAGCTATGGTCAGCGTCCCGAGGGGGGCAATCAGCCCCAGCATTTT. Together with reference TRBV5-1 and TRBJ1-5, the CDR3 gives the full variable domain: KAGVTQTPRYLIKTRGQQVTLSCSPISGHRSVSWYQQTPGQGLQFLFEYFSETQRNKGNFPGRFSGRQFSNSRSEMNVSTLELGDSALYLCASSYGQRPEGGNQPQHFGDGTRLSIL.

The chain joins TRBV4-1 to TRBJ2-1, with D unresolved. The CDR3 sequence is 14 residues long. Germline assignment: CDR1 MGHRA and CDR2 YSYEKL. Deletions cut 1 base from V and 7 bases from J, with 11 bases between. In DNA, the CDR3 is TGCGCCAGCAGCCAAGTGTGGCTAGGTAATGAGCAGTTCTTC. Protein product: CASSQVWLGNEQFF.

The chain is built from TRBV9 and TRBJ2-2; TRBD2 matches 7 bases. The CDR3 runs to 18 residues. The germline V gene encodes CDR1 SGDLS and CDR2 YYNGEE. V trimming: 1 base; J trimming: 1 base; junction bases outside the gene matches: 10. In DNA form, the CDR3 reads TGTGCCAGCAGCGTACATAATCCACTAGCGCAGAACACCGGGGAGCTGTTTTTT. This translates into CASSVHNPLAQNTGELFF.